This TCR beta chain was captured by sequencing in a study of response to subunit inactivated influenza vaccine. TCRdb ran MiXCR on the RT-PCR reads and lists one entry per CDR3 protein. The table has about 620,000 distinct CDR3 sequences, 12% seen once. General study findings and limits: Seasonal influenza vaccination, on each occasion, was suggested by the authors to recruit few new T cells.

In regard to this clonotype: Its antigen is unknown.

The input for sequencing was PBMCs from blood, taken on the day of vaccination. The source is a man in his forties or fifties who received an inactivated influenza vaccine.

The CDR3 nucleotides are TGCGCCAGCAGCCAATCGGGTTCGGGGGCCGGTTTACCTGAAGCTTTCTTT. Amino acids: CASSQSGSGAGLPEAFF. This chain uses TRBV4-3 with TRBJ1-1; the D gene is possibly TRBD1 (6 bases). This CDR3 is 17 amino acids long. CDR1 and CDR2 from the germline V gene are LGHNA and YSLEER. Trimming left V 2 bases short and J 6 bases short, with 22 bases between.